Below, 22 T cell receptor beta chains from the same sample are listed, as sequenced in a study of tumor and adjacent non-tumor tissue in lung cancer. The library came from three nested PCR rounds adapted from ARM-PCR protocols. MiXCR was run by TCRdb on the multiplex PCR reads, yielding one entry per CDR3 protein. The data show fewer than 45,000 distinct CDR3 sequences, around 62% seen once. The template was RNA from unsorted bulk tissue. The normal lung tissue was taken more than 3 cm from the tumor edge. The sequencing input was distant non-tumor lung tissue. Every receptor here comes from a woman aged 40 to 50 with non-small cell lung cancer.

This clonotype has a count of ten or more. The chain uses TRBV20-1 and TRBJ2-5; D is tentatively TRBD1 or TRBD2 (5 bases each). V shed 3 bases and J shed 2 bases, with 19 bases lying between them. The CDR3 totals 16 residues. CDR1 is DFQATT, CDR2 SNEGSKA, per germline (reference sequence). The CDR3 coding sequence is TGCAGTGCTAGTTCTGGGACGTGGGCAGGTCAAGAGACCCAGTACTTC. It yields the protein CSASSGTWAGQETQYF.

The chain carries TRBV6-6 and TRBJ1-5; a possible D gene is TRBD2 (6 bases). Gene TRBJ2-3 matches the end of the DNA better, so the J call may be wrong. The CDR3 runs to 16 residues. The V gene's germline CDR1 is MNHNY and CDR2 SVGAGI (reference sequence). This CDR3 reads CASSYTGVRGSQPQYF. The CDR3 DNA follows: TGTGCCAGCAGTTACACGGGAGTTCGTGGGTCTCAGCCCCAGTATTTT.

There are many counts of this clonotype. The chain joins TRBV20-1 to TRBJ2-1; 7 positions match TRBD2. This CDR3 spans 14 amino acids. Germline V gene data show CDR1 as DFQATT and CDR2 as SNEGSKA (reference sequence). Losses at the gene ends were 7 bases for V and 9 bases for J; bases not matched to a gene: 15. CDR3 residues: CSGGGTVPLGEQFF. The CDR3 DNA sequence: TGCAGTGGGGGAGGGACTGTCCCTTTAGGTGAGCAGTTCTTC.

A word on this clonotype: Relative to the germline gene, one junction end is altered; a read error may explain this. The chain has TRBV4-1 and TRBJ2-1; perhaps TRBD1 as D (6 bases). Germline CDR1 is MGHRA and CDR2 is YSYEKL. This CDR3 spans 15 amino acids. CDR3 protein: CASSIYSGTNNKQFF. The CDR3 region has the DNA TGCGCCAGCAGCATATACAGTGGGACAAACAATAAGCAGTTCTTC.

V usage is TRBV28 and J usage is TRBJ2-4; tentative D call: TRBD1 (5 bases). Trimming pared 6 bases from V and 0 bases from J, leaving 12 bases between. The CDR3 runs to 15 residues. Germline CDR1 is MDHEN and CDR2 is SYDVKM. The CDR3 DNA follows: TGTGCCAGCAGATCAGGACAACTAGCCAAAAACATTCAGTACTTC. Translated: CASRSGQLAKNIQYF.

A word on this clonotype: Sequence at one end of the junction differs from germline and may be a read error. This rearrangement joins TRBV11-2 to TRBJ2-1, with 11 positions matching TRBD1. CDR1 is SGHAT and CDR2 is FQNNGV in the germline V gene. This CDR3 has 16 amino acids. The CDR3 spells CTSSLEGTGGYNGHFF. The CDR3 nucleotides are TGTACCAGCAGCTTAGAGGGGACAGGGGGTTACAATGGGCATTTCTTC.

As to this clonotype: Its ends do not fully match the called genes, so a read error is possible. V usage is TRBV11-2 and J usage is TRBJ2-4; D may be TRBD2 (5 bases). The CDR3 spans 11 residues. From germline, CDR1 is SGHAT and CDR2 FQNNGV. The CDR3 here is CASSWRNIQYF. CDR3 nucleotides: TGTGCCAGTAGCTGGAGGAACATTCAGTACTTC.

In this sample, this clonotype turned up a few times. CDR3 amino acids: CASSYGSGAFF. The CDR3 DNA reads TGTGCCAGTAGTTATGGGAGTGGAGCTTTCTTT. The chain combines TRBV19 with TRBJ1-1, with D uncertain. The germline V and J ends were trimmed by 5 bases and 10 bases, with 11 bases remaining between them. Germline CDR1 is LNHDA and CDR2 is SQIVND (reference sequence). This CDR3 region has 11 residues. Full variable domain (rest looked up from reference TRBV19 and TRBJ1-1): DGGITQSPKYLFRKEGQNVTLSCEQNLNHDAMYWYRQDPGQGLRLIYYSQIVNDFQKGDIAEGYSVSREKKESFPLTVTSAQKNPTAFYLCASSYGSGAFFGQGTRLTVV.

J is TRBJ2-2 and V is TRBV6-2 or TRBV6-3; the D is unclear. The CDR3 totals 15 residues. Germline values: CDR1 MNHEY, CDR2 SVGEGT. The V end was cut by 10 bases, the J end by 6 bases, with 21 bases between. The CDR3 DNA reads as TGTGCCAACACCACGGGTATAGGGCAGGCCGGGGAGCTGTTTTTT. The encoded protein is CANTTGIGQAGELFF.

Details on this clonotype: The CDR3 ends on some other residue instead of the conserved phenylalanine or tryptophan, so this is likely a read error. This chain connects TRBV11-1 to TRBJ2-1, with D possibly TRBD1 on 6 matching bases. The germline CDR1 and CDR2 sequences are SGHAT and FQDESV (reference sequence). This CDR3 spans 17 amino acids. The CDR3 here is CASSLRVPPTGDNEQFL. DNA for the CDR3: TGCGCCAGCAGCTTAAGAGTCCCGCCGACAGGAGACAATGAACAGTTCTTA.

This clonotype appeared many times. The chain combines TRBV4-1 with TRBJ2-1; D unresolved. The CDR3 is 11 amino acids. The ends were cut back, 0 bases at V and 6 bases at J, with 0 bases in the middle. The germline CDR1 and CDR2 sequences are MGHRA and YSYEKL. The CDR3 sequence is CASSQDNEQFF. CDR3 bases: TGCGCCAGCAGCCAAGACAATGAGCAGTTCTTC.

This clonotype appeared a few times. This sequence joins TRBV30 and TRBJ2-1, with 8 bases lining up with TRBD1. Germline V CDR1 and CDR2: GTSNPN, SVGIG (reference sequence). This CDR3 has 14 amino acids. V shed 1 base and J 8 bases; nucleotides not matched to a gene: 7. CDR3 nucleotides: TGTGCCTGGAGTGCCGGACAGGGTAAGGATGAGCAGTTCTTC. Translated: CAWSAGQGKDEQFF.

Points on this clonotype: Sequence at one end of the junction differs from germline and may be a read error. The chain employs TRBV10-3 and TRBJ2-1; perhaps TRBD1 as D (5 bases). CDR1 ENHRY and CDR2 SYGVKD come from the germline V gene. The CDR3 spans 14 residues. The DNA for the CDR3 is TGTGCCAGCGCGGACATCGACCGCTACAATGAGCAGCTCTTC. Residues: CASADIDRYNEQLF.

Details on this clonotype: A read error may be the cause here, since a much bigger clone is one base away. The chain has TRBV28 and TRBJ1-5, with 8 positions matching TRBD1. Germline loops: CDR1 MDHEN, CDR2 SYDVKM. This CDR3 has 15 residues. V gave up 4 bases and J gave up 3 bases; unmatched junction bases: 5. The CDR3 DNA sequence: TGTGCCAGCAGTTACCGGGACAGGACCAATCAGCCCCAGCATTTT. Encoded protein: CASSYRDRTNQPQHF.

The rearrangement links TRBV29-1 to TRBJ2-3, with D possibly TRBD2 on 6 matching bases. Germline V gene sequence: CDR1 SQVTM, CDR2 ANQGSEA. V was clipped by 6 bases and J by 4 bases, with 20 bases between them. This CDR3 spans 15 amino acids. This CDR3 is CSVFEMATSADTQYF. CDR3 coding DNA: TGCAGCGTCTTTGAAATGGCGACTAGTGCAGATACGCAGTATTTT.

Note on this clonotype: A read error may produce the germline difference seen at one junction end. The chain is built from TRBV12-5 and TRBJ2-3; D may correspond to TRBD1 or TRBD2 (5 bases each). This CDR3 has 15 residues. Germline values: CDR1 LGHNT, CDR2 FRNRAP. DNA of the CDR3: TGTACTAGTGGTTTGGGGCAGGCAGACACAGATACGCAGTATTTT. This sequence encodes CTSGLGQADTDTQYF.

This clonotype appeared once. A single base separates this from a much larger clone, so it may be a read error. The V call is TRBV7-9, the J call TRBJ2-7; the match to TRBD1 covers 7 bases. CDR1 and CDR2 (germline): SEHNR, FQNEAQ (reference sequence). The CDR3 is 14 residues long. DNA of the CDR3: TGTGGCAGCAGCTGGGGACAGCCTTCCTACGAGCAGTACTTC. Protein: CGSSWGQPSYEQYF. Looking up the rest from reference TRBV7-9 and TRBJ2-7 gives the full variable domain: DTGVSQNPRHKITKRGQNVTFRCDPISEHNRLYWYRQTLGQGPEFLTYFQNEAQLEKSRLLSDRFSAERPKGSFSTLEIQRTEQGDSAMYLCGSSWGQPSYEQYFGPGTRLTVT.

The chain joins TRBV29-1 to TRBJ1-1; 7 bases align to TRBD1. V was clipped by 4 bases and J by 0 bases; unmatched bases: 2. Germline loops: CDR1 SQVTM, CDR2 ANQGSEA. The CDR3 has 13 amino acids. The DNA of the CDR3 is TGCAGCGTTGCAGGGGGGATGAACACTGAAGCTTTCTTT. Its protein product is CSVAGGMNTEAFF. The full variable domain, rest sourced from reference TRBV29-1 and TRBJ1-1, is SAVISQKPSRDICQRGTSLTIQCQVDSQVTMMFWYRQQPGQSLTLIATANQGSEATYESGFVIDKFPISRPNLTFSTLTVSNMSPEDSSIYLCSVAGGMNTEAFFGQGTRLTVV.

On this clonotype: Sequence at one end of the junction differs from germline and may be a read error. The rearrangement joins TRBV4-2 to TRBJ2-1, with TRBD1 matching 10 bases. This CDR3 contains 15 residues. Germline CDR1 and CDR2: LGHNA and YNFKEQ. For the CDR3, the DNA is TGTACCAGCGACCCGGGACAGGGGCCCTACTATGAGCAGTTCTTC. This translates into CTSDPGQGPYYEQFF.

As for this clonotype: Its ends do not fully match the called genes, so a read error is possible. The chain links TRBV14 to TRBJ2-2; D is uncertain. CDR1 and CDR2 (germline): SGHDN, FVKESK. The CDR3 has 14 amino acids. The CDR3 region is CTSSSAAGPGELFF. CDR3 in DNA: TGTACCAGCAGCTCCGCGGCCGGACCCGGGGAGCTGTTTTTT.

Remarks on this clonotype: This may arise from a read error, as a much more abundant clone is one base away. The rearrangement links TRBV5-1 to TRBJ2-5; D is possibly TRBD2 (5 bases). CDR1 and CDR2 (germline): SGHRS, YFSETQ. This CDR3 has 13 amino acids. The CDR3 DNA sequence: TGCGGCAGCAGCGGATCGATCGAAGAGACCCAGTACTTC. Its protein is CGSSGSIEETQYF.

For this clonotype: This may arise from a read error, as a much more abundant clone is one base away. The chain links TRBV10-3 to TRBJ2-1; D not resolved. The CDR3 has 15 amino acids. CDR1 and CDR2 (germline): ENHRY, SYGVKD. Here the CDR3 reads CFISESVGFWNEQFF. The CDR3 bases are TGTTTCATCAGTGAGTCCGTAGGATTTTGGAATGAGCAGTTCTTC.